This TCR beta chain comes out of a study of blood T cells in healthy people across ages. General observations from the study: Strongly correlated with naive T cell percentage was TCR beta diversity. Diversity was higher, and naive CD4+ cells more numerous, in long-lived donors than in aged donors.

For the second PCR, which ran for about 6 to 11 cycles, a sample-barcoded 5' primer and a J-beta primer mix were used. TCRdb used MiXCR to reprocess the 5' RACE reads, holding one entry per CDR3 protein. The table has over 1,500,000 distinct CDR3 sequences, around 50% seen once; the top ten hold roughly 2%. Worth noting for this clonotype: Its specificity is unknown.

Sequencing input: blood. The TCR originated in a woman in her 40s in good health.

CDR3 in DNA: TGCGCCGGTCTATCTGTGGGAACCATAGCCAAAAACATTCAGTACTTC. Protein sequence: CAGLSVGTIAKNIQYF. The chain links TRBV4-1 to TRBJ2-4; D is unclear. This CDR3 has 16 amino acids. The germline CDR1 and CDR2 sequences are MGHRA and YSYEKL. V was clipped by 11 bases and J by 0 bases, with 20 bases between them.